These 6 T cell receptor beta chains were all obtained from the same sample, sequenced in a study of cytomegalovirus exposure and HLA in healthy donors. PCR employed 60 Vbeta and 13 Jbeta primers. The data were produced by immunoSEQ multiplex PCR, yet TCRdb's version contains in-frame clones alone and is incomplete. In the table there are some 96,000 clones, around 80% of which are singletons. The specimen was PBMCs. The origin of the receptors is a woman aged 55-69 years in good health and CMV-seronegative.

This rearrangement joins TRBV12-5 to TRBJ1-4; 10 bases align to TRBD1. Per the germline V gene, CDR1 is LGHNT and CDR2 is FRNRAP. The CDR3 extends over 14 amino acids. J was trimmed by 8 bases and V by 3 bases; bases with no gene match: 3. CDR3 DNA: TGTGCTAGTGGTTTAGGACAGGGGGGCGAAAAACTGTTTTTT. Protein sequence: CASGLGQGGEKLFF. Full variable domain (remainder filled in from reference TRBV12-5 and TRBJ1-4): DARVTQTPRHKVTEMGQEVTMRCQPILGHNTVFWYRQTMMQGLELLAYFRNRAPLDDSGMPKDRFSAEMPDATLATLKIQPSEPRDSAVYFCASGLGQGGEKLFFGSGTQLSVL.

CDR3 residues: CASSSSGTGGVETQYF. As DNA, the CDR3 is TGTGCCAGCAGCTCGTCCGGGACAGGGGGCGTAGAGACCCAGTACTTC. The rearrangement uses TRBV5-6 and TRBJ2-5, with TRBD1 matching 12 bases. The V segment lost 3 bases and the J segment 4 bases; nucleotides outside the gene matches: 7. The CDR3 totals 16 residues. From germline, CDR1 is SGHDT and CDR2 YYEEEE.

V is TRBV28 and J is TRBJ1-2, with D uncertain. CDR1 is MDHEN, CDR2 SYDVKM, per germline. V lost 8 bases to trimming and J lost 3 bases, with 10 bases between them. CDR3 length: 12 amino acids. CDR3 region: CASGLVDYGYTF. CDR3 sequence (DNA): TGTGCCAGCGGACTAGTAGACTATGGCTACACCTTC.

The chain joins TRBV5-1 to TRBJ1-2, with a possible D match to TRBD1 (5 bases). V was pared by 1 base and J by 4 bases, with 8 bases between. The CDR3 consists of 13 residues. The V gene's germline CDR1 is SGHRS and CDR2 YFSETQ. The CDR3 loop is CASSLRDSYGYTF. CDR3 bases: TGCGCCAGCAGCTTGCGTGACAGCTATGGCTACACCTTC.

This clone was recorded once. The CDR3 reads CASRRATDTQYF. CDR3 DNA: TGTGCCAGTAGGCGGGCCACAGATACGCAGTATTTT. The J gene is TRBJ2-3, the V gene TRBV19, with D maybe TRBD2 (5 bases). Germline loops: CDR1 LNHDA, CDR2 SQIVND (reference sequence). V lost 6 bases and J 2 bases, leaving 6 bases between the germline ends. The CDR3 covers 12 residues. The full variable domain, in which reference TRBV19 and TRBJ2-3 provide the parts outside the CDR3, is DGGITQSPKYLFRKEGQNVTLSCEQNLNHDAMYWYRQDPGQGLRLIYYSQIVNDFQKGDIAEGYSVSREKKESFPLTVTSAQKNPTAFYLCASRRATDTQYFGPGTRLTVL.

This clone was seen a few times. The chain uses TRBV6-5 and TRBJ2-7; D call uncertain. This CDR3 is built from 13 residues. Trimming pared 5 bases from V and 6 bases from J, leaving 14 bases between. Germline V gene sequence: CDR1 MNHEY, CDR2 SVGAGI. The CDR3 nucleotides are TGTGCCAGCAGTACCGACTCAATTGGCGAGCAGTACTTC. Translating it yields CASSTDSIGEQYF.